Sequencing of this T cell receptor beta chain was carried out in a study of blood T cell repertoires in COVID-19. At the level of the study: Whether acute or convalescent, the COVID-19 samples came from the United States, Italy and Spain. The analysed material was cDNA or gDNA that came from T cells, B-cell-depleted T cells, or PBMCs.

As processed by the authors: Reference gene primer amplification gave nucleated cell count estimates. Clones were read by immunoSEQ multiplex PCR, and TCRdb kept only the in-frame ones, dropping some. V and J calls and clone size are as listed in that table; D and trimming were resolved from the DNA. This repertoire shows about 81,000 clones, around 82% found once; its top ten account for about 6.9%. Trimming shortened V by 9 bases and J by 5 bases, and 5 bases separated the two germline ends. Germline CDR1 reads SEHNR; CDR2 reads FQNEAQ (reference sequence). The CDR3 has 10 amino acids. What was sequenced was peripheral blood. This sequence originates from a human donor in a cohort sampled during active COVID-19. V and J are TRBV7-9 and TRBJ2-1; D uncertain. The CDR3 bases are TGTGCCAGTAGTGACAATGAGCAGTTCTTC. Its protein product is CASSDNEQFF.